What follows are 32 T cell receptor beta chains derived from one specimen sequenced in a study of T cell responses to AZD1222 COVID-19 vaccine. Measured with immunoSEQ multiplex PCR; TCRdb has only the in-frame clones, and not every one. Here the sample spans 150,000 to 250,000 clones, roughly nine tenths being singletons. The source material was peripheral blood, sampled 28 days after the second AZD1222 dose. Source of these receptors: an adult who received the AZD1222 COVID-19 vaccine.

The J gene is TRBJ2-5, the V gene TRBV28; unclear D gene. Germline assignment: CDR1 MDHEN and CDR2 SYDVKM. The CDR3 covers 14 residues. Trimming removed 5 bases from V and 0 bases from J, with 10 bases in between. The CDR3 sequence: CASSPHSNQETQYF. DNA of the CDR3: TGTGCCAGCAGTCCCCATTCGAACCAAGAGACCCAGTACTTC. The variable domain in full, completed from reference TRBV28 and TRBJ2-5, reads DVKVTQSSRYLVKRTGEKVFLECVQDMDHENMFWYRQDPGLGLRLIYFSYDVKMKEKGDIPEGYSVSREKKERFSLILESASTNQTSMYLCASSPHSNQETQYFGPGTRLLVL.

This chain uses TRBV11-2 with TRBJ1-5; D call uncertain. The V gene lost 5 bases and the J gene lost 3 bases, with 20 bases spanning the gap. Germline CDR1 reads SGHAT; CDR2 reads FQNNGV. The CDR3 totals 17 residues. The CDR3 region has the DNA TGTGCCAGCAGCCCTACTGGAGGCGGGGTGATCAATCAGCCCCAGCATTTT. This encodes CASSPTGGGVINQPQHF.

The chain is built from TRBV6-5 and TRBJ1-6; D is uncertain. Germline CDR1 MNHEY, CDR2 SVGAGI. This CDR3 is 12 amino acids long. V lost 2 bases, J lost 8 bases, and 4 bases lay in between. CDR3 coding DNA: TGTGCCAGCAGTTACCCCCATTCACCCCTCCACTTT. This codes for CASSYPHSPLHF.

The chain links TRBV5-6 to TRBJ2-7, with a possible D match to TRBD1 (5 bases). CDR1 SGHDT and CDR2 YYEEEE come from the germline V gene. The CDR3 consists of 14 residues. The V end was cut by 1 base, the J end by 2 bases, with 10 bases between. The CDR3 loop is CASSLTVRAYEQYF. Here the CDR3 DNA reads TGTGCCAGCAGCTTGACGGTCAGGGCCTACGAGCAGTACTTC.

The CDR3: CATSMGGPSGNTIYF. The DNA for the CDR3 is TGTGCCACCAGTATGGGGGGGCCGTCTGGAAACACCATATATTTT. J is TRBJ1-3 and V is TRBV24-1; weak D call: TRBD1 (6 bases). V dropped 6 bases and J dropped 1 base, with 12 bases sitting between them. Germline V gene lookup returns CDR1 KGHDR and CDR2 SFDVKD. CDR3 length: 15 residues.

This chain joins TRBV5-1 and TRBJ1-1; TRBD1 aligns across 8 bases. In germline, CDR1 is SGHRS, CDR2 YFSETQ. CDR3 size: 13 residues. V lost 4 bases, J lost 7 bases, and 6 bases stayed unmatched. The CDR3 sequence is CASSATGGNEAFF. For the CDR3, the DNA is TGCGCCAGCAGCGCCACAGGGGGTAATGAAGCTTTCTTT.

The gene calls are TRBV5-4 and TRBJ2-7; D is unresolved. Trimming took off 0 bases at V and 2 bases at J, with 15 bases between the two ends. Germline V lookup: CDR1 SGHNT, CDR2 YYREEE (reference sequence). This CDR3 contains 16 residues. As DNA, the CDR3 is TGTGCCAGCAGCTTGGATCTCTCCGCCCGCCCCTACGAGCAGTACTTC. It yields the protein CASSLDLSARPYEQYF.

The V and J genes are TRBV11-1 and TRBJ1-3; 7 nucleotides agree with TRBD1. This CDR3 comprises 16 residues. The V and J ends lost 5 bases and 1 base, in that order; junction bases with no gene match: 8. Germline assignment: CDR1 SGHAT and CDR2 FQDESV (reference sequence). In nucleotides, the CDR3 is TGTGCCAGCAGCCGCATTGAACAGGGGTCTGGAAACACCATATATTTT. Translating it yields CASSRIEQGSGNTIYF.

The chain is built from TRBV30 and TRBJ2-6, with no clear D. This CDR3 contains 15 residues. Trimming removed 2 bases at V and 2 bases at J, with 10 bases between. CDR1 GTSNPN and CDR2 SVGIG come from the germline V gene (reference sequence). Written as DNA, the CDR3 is TGTGCCTGGAGTCTGGGGAAGACTGGGGCCAACGTCCTGACTTTC. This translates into CAWSLGKTGANVLTF.

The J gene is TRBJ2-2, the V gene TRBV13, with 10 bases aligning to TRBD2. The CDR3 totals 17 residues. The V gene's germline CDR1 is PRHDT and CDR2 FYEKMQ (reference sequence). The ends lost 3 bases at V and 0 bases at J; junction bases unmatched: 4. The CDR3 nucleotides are TGTGCCAGCAGCTTGTTTGGGACTAGCGCGAACACCGGGGAGCTGTTTTTT. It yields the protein CASSLFGTSANTGELFF. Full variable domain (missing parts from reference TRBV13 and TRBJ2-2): AAGVIQSPRHLIKEKRETATLKCYPIPRHDTVYWYQQGPGQDPQFLISFYEKMQSDKGSIPDRFSAQQFSDYHSELNMSSLELGDSALYFCASSLFGTSANTGELFFGEGSRLTVL.

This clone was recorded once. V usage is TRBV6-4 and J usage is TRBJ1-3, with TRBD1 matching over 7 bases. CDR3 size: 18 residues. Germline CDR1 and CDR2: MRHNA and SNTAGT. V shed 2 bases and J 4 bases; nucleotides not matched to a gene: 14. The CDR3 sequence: CASSDVPRTGDIGNTIYF. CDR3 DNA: TGTGCCAGCAGTGACGTGCCCCGTACAGGGGATATAGGAAACACCATATATTTT.

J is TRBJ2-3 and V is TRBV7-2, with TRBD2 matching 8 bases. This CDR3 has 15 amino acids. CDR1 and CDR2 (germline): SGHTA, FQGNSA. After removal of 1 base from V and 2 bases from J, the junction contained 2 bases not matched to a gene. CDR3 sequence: CASSLGGRITDTQYF. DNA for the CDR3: TGTGCCAGCAGCTTAGGCGGGAGGATCACAGATACGCAGTATTTT. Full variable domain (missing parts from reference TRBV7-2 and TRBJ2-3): GAGVSQSPSNKVTEKGKDVELRCDPISGHTALYWYRQSLGQGLEFLIYFQGNSAPDKSGLPSDRFSAERTGGSVSTLTIQRTQQEDSAVYLCASSLGGRITDTQYFGPGTRLTVL.

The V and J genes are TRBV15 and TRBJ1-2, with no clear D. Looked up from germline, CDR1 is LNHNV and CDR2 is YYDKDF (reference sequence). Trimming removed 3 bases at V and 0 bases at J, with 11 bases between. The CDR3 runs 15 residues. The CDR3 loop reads CATSSRSTANYGYTF. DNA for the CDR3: TGTGCCACCAGCAGTAGGTCAACAGCTAACTATGGCTACACCTTC.

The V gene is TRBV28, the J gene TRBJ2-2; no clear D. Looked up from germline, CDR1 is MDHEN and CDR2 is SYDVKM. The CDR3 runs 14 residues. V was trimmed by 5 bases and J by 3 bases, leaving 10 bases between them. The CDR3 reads CASSPLRDTGELFF. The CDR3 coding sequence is TGTGCCAGCAGTCCTCTCCGAGACACCGGGGAGCTGTTTTTT.

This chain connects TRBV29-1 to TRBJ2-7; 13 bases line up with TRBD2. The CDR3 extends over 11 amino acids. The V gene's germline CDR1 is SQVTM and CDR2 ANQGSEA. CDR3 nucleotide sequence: TGCGTCGGGACTAGCGGGGACGAGCAGTACTTC. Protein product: CVGTSGDEQYF.

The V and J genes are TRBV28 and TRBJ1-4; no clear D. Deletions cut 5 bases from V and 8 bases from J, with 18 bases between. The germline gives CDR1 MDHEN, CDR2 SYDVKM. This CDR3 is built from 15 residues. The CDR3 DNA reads TGTGCCAGCAGTCGCCTGGAGGGCGTTTTCGAAAAACTGTTTTTT. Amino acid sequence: CASSRLEGVFEKLFF.

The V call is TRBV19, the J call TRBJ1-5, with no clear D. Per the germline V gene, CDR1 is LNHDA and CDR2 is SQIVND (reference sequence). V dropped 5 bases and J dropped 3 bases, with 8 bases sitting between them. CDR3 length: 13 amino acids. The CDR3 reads CASSPGINQPQHF. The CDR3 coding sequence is TGTGCCAGTAGTCCGGGTATCAATCAGCCCCAGCATTTT.

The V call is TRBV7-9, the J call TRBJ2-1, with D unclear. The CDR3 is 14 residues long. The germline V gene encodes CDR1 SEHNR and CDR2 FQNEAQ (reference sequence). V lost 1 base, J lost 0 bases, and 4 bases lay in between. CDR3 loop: CASSLGSSYNEQFF. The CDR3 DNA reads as TGTGCCAGCAGCTTAGGTAGCTCCTACAATGAGCAGTTCTTC.

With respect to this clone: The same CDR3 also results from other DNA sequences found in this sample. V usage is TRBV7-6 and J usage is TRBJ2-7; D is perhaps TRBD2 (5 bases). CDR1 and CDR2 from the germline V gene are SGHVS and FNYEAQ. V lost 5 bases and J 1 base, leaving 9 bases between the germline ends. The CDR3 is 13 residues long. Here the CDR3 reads CASSPRGSYEQYF. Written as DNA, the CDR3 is TGTGCCAGCAGCCCCCGAGGGTCCTACGAGCAGTACTTC.

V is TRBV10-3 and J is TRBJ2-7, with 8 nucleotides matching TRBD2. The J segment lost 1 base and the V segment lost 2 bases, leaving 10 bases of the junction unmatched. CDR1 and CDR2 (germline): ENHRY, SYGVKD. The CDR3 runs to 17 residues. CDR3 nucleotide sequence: TGTGCCATCAGTGAGGAAGCGGGAGATTCGGGGTCCTACGAGCAGTACTTC. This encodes CAISEEAGDSGSYEQYF.

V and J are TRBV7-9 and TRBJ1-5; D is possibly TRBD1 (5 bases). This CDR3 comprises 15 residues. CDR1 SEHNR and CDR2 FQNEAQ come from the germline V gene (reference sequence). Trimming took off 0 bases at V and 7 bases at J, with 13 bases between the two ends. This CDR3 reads CASSLAGDLGQPQHF. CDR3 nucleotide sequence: TGTGCCAGCAGCTTAGCTGGGGACCTGGGACAGCCCCAGCATTTT.

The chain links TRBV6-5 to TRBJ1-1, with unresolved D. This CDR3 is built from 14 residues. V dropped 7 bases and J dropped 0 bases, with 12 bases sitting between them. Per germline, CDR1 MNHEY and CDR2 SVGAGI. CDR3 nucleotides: TGTGCCAGCATCTCCAGGCAGGTGAACACTGAAGCTTTCTTT. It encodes CASISRQVNTEAFF.

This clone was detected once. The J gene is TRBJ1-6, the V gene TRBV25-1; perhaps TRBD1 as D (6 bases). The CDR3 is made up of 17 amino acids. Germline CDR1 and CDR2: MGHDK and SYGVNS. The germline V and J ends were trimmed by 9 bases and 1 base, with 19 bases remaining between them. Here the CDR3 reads CASSGARGVSYNSPLHF. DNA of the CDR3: TGTGCCAGTTCGGGGGCCCGAGGGGTTTCCTATAATTCACCCCTCCACTTT.

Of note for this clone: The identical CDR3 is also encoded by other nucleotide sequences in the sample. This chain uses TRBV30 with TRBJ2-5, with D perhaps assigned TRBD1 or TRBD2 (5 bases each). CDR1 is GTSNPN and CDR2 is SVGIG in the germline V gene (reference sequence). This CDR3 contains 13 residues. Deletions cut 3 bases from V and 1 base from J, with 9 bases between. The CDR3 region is CAWRVGGQETQYF. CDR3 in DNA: TGTGCCTGGAGGGTTGGGGGCCAAGAGACCCAGTACTTC.

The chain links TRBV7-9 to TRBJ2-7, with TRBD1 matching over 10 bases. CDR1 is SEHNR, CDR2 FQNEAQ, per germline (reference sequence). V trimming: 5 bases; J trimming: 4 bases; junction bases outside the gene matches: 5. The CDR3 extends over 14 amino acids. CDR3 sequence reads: CASSRGQGVYEQYF. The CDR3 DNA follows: TGTGCCAGCAGCAGAGGACAGGGGGTATACGAGCAGTACTTC.

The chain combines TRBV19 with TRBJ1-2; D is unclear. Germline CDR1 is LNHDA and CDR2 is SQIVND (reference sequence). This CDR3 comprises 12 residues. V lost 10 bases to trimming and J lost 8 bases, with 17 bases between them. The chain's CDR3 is CAILDWKIGYTF. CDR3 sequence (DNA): TGTGCCATTTTAGATTGGAAGATCGGCTACACCTTC.

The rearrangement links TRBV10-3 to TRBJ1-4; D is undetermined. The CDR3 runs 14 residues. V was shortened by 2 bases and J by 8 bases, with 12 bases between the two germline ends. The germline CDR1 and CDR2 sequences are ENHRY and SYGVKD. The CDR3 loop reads CAISEKALWEKLFF. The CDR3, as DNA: TGTGCCATCAGTGAGAAAGCGCTGTGGGAAAAACTGTTTTTT.

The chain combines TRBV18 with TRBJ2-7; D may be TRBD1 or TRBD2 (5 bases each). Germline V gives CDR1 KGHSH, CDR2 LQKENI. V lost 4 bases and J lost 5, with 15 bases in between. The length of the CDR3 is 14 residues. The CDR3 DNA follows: TGTGCCAGCTCACGCTCGGGGTGGGGCAACGAGCAGTACTTC. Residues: CASSRSGWGNEQYF.

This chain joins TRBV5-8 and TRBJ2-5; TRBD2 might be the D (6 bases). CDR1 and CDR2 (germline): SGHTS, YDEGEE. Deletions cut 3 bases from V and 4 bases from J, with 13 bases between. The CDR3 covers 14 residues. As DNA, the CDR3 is TGTGCCAGCAGCTCCGGGAGAACGGGAGAGACCCAGTACTTC. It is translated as CASSSGRTGETQYF.

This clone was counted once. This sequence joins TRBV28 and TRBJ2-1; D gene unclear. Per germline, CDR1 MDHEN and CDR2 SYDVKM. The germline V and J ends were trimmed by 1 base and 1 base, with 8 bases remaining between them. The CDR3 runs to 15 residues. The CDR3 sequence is CASSLSLLSYNEQFF. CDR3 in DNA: TGTGCCAGCAGTTTATCCCTCCTATCCTACAATGAGCAGTTCTTC.

The CDR3 nucleotides are TGTGCCAGCAGCCCCACAGGGGCGACCTACAATGAGCAGTTCTTC. This translates into CASSPTGATYNEQFF. This chain connects TRBV9 to TRBJ2-1; 7 nucleotides align to TRBD1. This CDR3 spans 15 amino acids. J gave up 2 bases and V 4 bases, and 6 bases lay outside the gene matches. Looked up from germline, CDR1 is SGDLS and CDR2 is YYNGEE.

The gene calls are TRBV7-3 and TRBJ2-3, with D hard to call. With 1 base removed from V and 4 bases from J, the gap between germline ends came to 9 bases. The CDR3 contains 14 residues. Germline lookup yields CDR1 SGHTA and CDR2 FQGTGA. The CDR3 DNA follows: TGTGCCAGCAGCTTAAATGGATTTCCAGATACGCAGTATTTT. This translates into CASSLNGFPDTQYF.